Each of the 19 T cell receptor beta chains below was sequenced from the same sample in a study of cytomegalovirus exposure and HLA in healthy donors. Amplification used 60 Vbeta primers and 13 Jbeta primers. The assay was immunoSEQ multiplex PCR, and TCRdb's table has in-frame clones only and misses some. The repertoire holds approximately 59,000 clones, with about two thirds as singletons. The sample consisted of PBMCs. The receptors originated from a man aged 35-49 years in good health and CMV-seropositive.

About this clone: In the same sample, other DNA sequences code for this CDR3. This chain joins TRBV9 and TRBJ2-2, with D uncertain. The V and J ends lost 3 bases and 4 bases respectively, with 7 bases between them. Per germline, CDR1 SGDLS and CDR2 YYNGEE. This CDR3 spans 13 amino acids. The DNA of the CDR3 is TGTGCCAGCAGCGCCACGGTCACCGGGGAGCTGTTTTTT. Translation gives CASSATVTGELFF.

This rearrangement joins TRBV2 to TRBJ2-3; the match to TRBD1 covers 9 bases. CDR3 length: 14 residues. Germline CDR1 SNHLY, CDR2 FYNNEI. Losses at the gene ends were 3 bases for V and 6 bases for J; bases not matched to a gene: 4. CDR3 in amino acids: CASSEGQGLDTQYF. The DNA for the CDR3 is TGTGCCAGCAGTGAGGGACAGGGTTTGGATACGCAGTATTTT.

This chain links TRBV18 with TRBJ2-6; 8 bases match TRBD1. Germline V gene sequence: CDR1 KGHSH, CDR2 LQKENI. The CDR3 totals 20 residues. The V and J ends lost 2 bases and 2 bases, in that order; junction bases with no gene match: 14. The CDR3 sequence is CASSPEVSYRGYTGANVLTF. Here the CDR3 DNA reads TGTGCCAGCTCACCAGAGGTTTCGTACAGGGGGTATACTGGGGCCAACGTCCTGACTTTC.

The rearrangement uses TRBV4-1 and TRBJ2-2, with TRBD1 as a possible D gene (5 bases). The CDR3 has 16 amino acids. The germline V gene encodes CDR1 MGHRA and CDR2 YSYEKL. Trimming removed 0 bases at V and 2 bases at J, with 10 bases between. CDR3 sequence: CASSQDLGQNTGELFF. CDR3 sequence (DNA): TGCGCCAGCAGCCAAGATCTTGGACAAAACACCGGGGAGCTGTTTTTT.

The chain links TRBV5-6 to TRBJ2-7; TRBD1 matches at 7 bases. Germline values: CDR1 SGHDT, CDR2 YYEEEE. CDR3 length: 16 amino acids. V gave up 0 bases and J gave up 1 base; unmatched junction bases: 7. CDR3 residues: CASSLEGTVSSYEQYF. The CDR3 region has the DNA TGTGCCAGCAGCTTGGAAGGGACAGTGTCTTCCTACGAGCAGTACTTC. The full variable domain, rest sourced from reference TRBV5-6 and TRBJ2-7, is DAGVTQSPTHLIKTRGQQVTLRCSPKSGHDTVSWYQQALGQGPQFIFQYYEEEERQRGNFPDRFSGHQFPNYSSELNVNALLLGDSALYLCASSLEGTVSSYEQYFGPGTRLTVT.

The CDR3 region has the DNA TGTGCCAGCTCACCCTTGGAGGGAGGAAGCACAGATACGCAGTATTTT. Translating it yields CASSPLEGGSTDTQYF. This sequence joins TRBV18 and TRBJ2-3; D is perhaps TRBD2 (6 bases). CDR3 size: 16 residues. V was shortened by 3 bases and J by 0 bases, with 13 bases between the two germline ends. CDR1 is KGHSH, CDR2 LQKENI, per germline.

This clone was seen a handful of times. This CDR3 fails to terminate in the conserved phenylalanine or tryptophan, so it likely reflects a read error. The rearrangement joins TRBV11-2 to TRBJ1-1, with a tentative D call TRBD1 (5 bases). Trimming stripped 5 bases from V and 6 bases from J, with 22 bases between. Germline CDR1 SGHAT, CDR2 FQNNGV. This CDR3 is 16 amino acids long. CDR3 coding DNA: TGTGCCAGCAGCCCCACCTTTTCAGGGCATAACTCTGAAGCTTTCCTT. Translating gives CASSPTFSGHNSEAFL.

The V call is TRBV5-1, the J call TRBJ2-5; 8 bases agree with TRBD2. This CDR3 region has 13 residues. Germline-derived CDR1 and CDR2 are SGHRS and YFSETQ. V lost 4 bases, J lost 1 base, and 0 bases stayed unmatched. The CDR3 reads CASSGTSQETQYF. As DNA, the CDR3 is TGCGCCAGCAGCGGGACTAGCCAAGAGACCCAGTACTTC.

The CDR3 nucleotides are TGTGCCAGCGGTCCGCTCGTTCAGTCCTACGAGCAGTACTTC. Encoded protein: CASGPLVQSYEQYF. The J gene is TRBJ2-7, the V gene TRBV9, with unresolved D. The CDR3 length is 14 residues. Germline CDR1 reads SGDLS; CDR2 reads YYNGEE. Trimming removed 7 bases from V and 1 base from J, with 15 bases in between.

The chain uses TRBV7-3 and TRBJ2-1; TRBD1 aligns across 12 bases. Germline trimming cut 5 bases from V and 10 bases from J; bases unmatched to any gene: 12. The germline V gene encodes CDR1 SGHTA and CDR2 FQGTGA. This CDR3 is 16 amino acids long. CDR3 nucleotide sequence: TGTGCCAGCAGCCGGCCGGGACAGGGGGCAGGGGGAGAGCAGTTCTTC. Its protein product is CASSRPGQGAGGEQFF.

The rearrangement links TRBV2 to TRBJ2-3; TRBD2 matches at 9 bases. The J segment lost 1 base and the V segment lost 7 bases, leaving 15 bases of the junction unmatched. The CDR3 has 18 amino acids. Germline V CDR1 and CDR2: SNHLY, FYNNEI. The CDR3 loop reads CASKRFDSGGIRTDTQYF. The CDR3 DNA follows: TGTGCCAGCAAACGGTTCGATAGCGGGGGTATACGCACAGATACGCAGTATTTT.

This chain connects TRBV30 to TRBJ1-4, with D unresolved. This CDR3 spans 13 amino acids. V lost 0 bases to trimming and J lost 1 base, with 3 bases between them. CDR1 GTSNPN and CDR2 SVGIG come from the germline V gene (reference sequence). The CDR3, as DNA: TGTGCCTGGAGTGTTAGAACTAATGAAAAACTGTTTTTT. This translates into CAWSVRTNEKLFF.

This clone was detected only a few times. The rearrangement links TRBV19 to TRBJ1-5, with 7 bases that match TRBD1. The CDR3 runs 17 residues. Germline CDR1 LNHDA, CDR2 SQIVND (reference sequence). Trimming took 4 bases from V and 3 from J; bases not matched to a gene: 12. CDR3 region: CASSKKTGRVDNQPQHF. For the CDR3, the DNA is TGTGCCAGTAGTAAGAAGACAGGGAGAGTGGACAATCAGCCCCAGCATTTT.

This chain uses TRBV7-2 with TRBJ2-7; D remains ambiguous. The germline V and J ends were trimmed by 1 base and 0 bases, with 10 bases remaining between them. The CDR3 is 15 residues long. Germline assignment: CDR1 SGHTA and CDR2 FQGNSA. CDR3: CASSLGAPNSYEQYF. Written as DNA, the CDR3 is TGTGCCAGCAGCTTAGGGGCTCCCAACTCCTACGAGCAGTACTTC. Looking up the rest from reference TRBV7-2 and TRBJ2-7 gives the full variable domain: GAGVSQSPSNKVTEKGKDVELRCDPISGHTALYWYRQSLGQGLEFLIYFQGNSAPDKSGLPSDRFSAERTGGSVSTLTIQRTQQEDSAVYLCASSLGAPNSYEQYFGPGTRLTVT.

This clone turned up a few times. At one end, the junction sequence differs from germline, possibly due to a read error. This chain links TRBV7-9 with TRBJ2-2; 13 bases align to TRBD2. The CDR3 loop spans 17 amino acids. The germline V gene encodes CDR1 SEHNR and CDR2 FQNEAQ (reference sequence). CDR3 bases: TGTTCCAGCAGCCTACGGACTAGCGGGGGCGGCACCGGGGAGCTGTTTTTT. This encodes CSSSLRTSGGGTGELFF. Combining the CDR3 with reference TRBV7-9 and TRBJ2-2 gives the whole variable domain DTGVSQNPRHKITKRGQNVTFRCDPISEHNRLYWYRQTLGQGPEFLTYFQNEAQLEKSRLLSDRFSAERPKGSFSTLEIQRTEQGDSAMYLCSSSLRTSGGGTGELFFGEGSRLTVL.

The V and J genes are TRBV25-1 and TRBJ2-7, with TRBD2 matching 10 bases. Germline CDR1 reads MGHDK; CDR2 reads SYGVNS. This CDR3 region has 17 residues. V shed 1 base, J shed 3 bases, and the junction held 9 bases outside the gene matches. The CDR3, as DNA: TGTGCCAGCAGTGAATTGGGGGCTAGCGGGAGCAACTACGAGCAGTACTTC. It codes for CASSELGASGSNYEQYF.

The rearrangement joins TRBV5-1 to TRBJ2-7; TRBD2 is a possible D gene (6 bases). V dropped 3 bases and J dropped 6 bases, with 10 bases sitting between them. Germline V CDR1 and CDR2: SGHRS, YFSETQ. CDR3 size: 12 residues. CDR3 protein: CASSSGDFEQYF. The CDR3 nucleotides read TGCGCCAGCAGCTCGGGGGATTTCGAGCAGTACTTC.

The V call is TRBV4-2, the J call TRBJ1-1; 8 bases match TRBD1. V lost 0 bases, J lost 0 bases, and 9 bases stayed unmatched. Germline CDR1 is LGHNA and CDR2 is YNFKEQ. The CDR3 totals 18 residues. For the CDR3, the DNA is TGTGCCAGCAGCCAAGAGGGGCAGGGGGCCCCCATGAACACTGAAGCTTTCTTT. Encoded protein: CASSQEGQGAPMNTEAFF.

The rearrangement links TRBV6-6 to TRBJ2-5; D possibly corresponds to TRBD2 (7 bases). The V and J ends lost 7 bases and 5 bases respectively, with 14 bases between them. CDR3 length: 13 amino acids. Looked up from germline, CDR1 is MNHNY and CDR2 is SVGAGI (reference sequence). Here the CDR3 DNA reads TGTGCCAGCAAAACGGGGGGCAGGGAGACCCAGTACTTC. Residues: CASKTGGRETQYF.